This is a list of T cell receptor beta chains from one sample in a study of cytomegalovirus exposure and HLA in healthy donors. The method was immunoSEQ multiplex PCR; TCRdb's version includes in-frame clones alone and lacks a portion of them. This sample has more than 55,000 clones, with roughly 96% found just once. Sequences were obtained from PBMCs. Source of these receptors: a man between 18 and 35 years old in good health and CMV-seronegative. Each CDR3 is given with its conserved first and last residue. The D gene is left open where the match is weak. For some rows the clone size is stated as once, few or many, or as a class when expanded; others skip it.

abundance,j_gene,d_gene,v_gene,CDR3aa,CDR3nt
NA,TRBJ2-5,TRBD1,TRBV2,CASSVVTGGHETQYF,TGTGCCAGCAGTGTAGTGACAGGGGGCCATGAGACCCAGTACTTC
NA,TRBJ1-2,TRBD1,TRBV13,CASSPGDRGNYGYTF,TGTGCCAGCAGCCCCGGGGACAGGGGGAACTATGGCTACACCTTC
NA,TRBJ2-1,TRBD1,TRBV27,CASSFGTDNEQFF,TGTGCCAGCAGTTTCGGGACAGACAATGAGCAGTTCTTC
NA,TRBJ1-1,NA,TRBV7-7,CASSLEPGEDTSHTEAFF,TGTGCTAGCAGCTTAGAACCTGGGGAGGACACATCGCACACTGAAGCTTTCTTT
NA,TRBJ2-1,TRBD2,TRBV5-1,CASGTLAGVDNEQFF,TGCGCCAGCGGAACCCTAGCGGGAGTAGACAATGAGCAGTTCTTC
once,TRBJ2-5,NA,TRBV28,CASSLLEKETQYF,TGTGCCAGCAGTTTATTAGAAAAAGAGACCCAGTACTTC
NA,TRBJ1-1,NA,TRBV28,CASRGRGSLNTEAFF,TGTGCCAGCAGGGGGAGGGGTAGTTTGAACACTGAAGCTTTCTTT
NA,TRBJ2-2,NA,TRBV5-1,CASSLTRNGPGELFF,TGCGCCAGCAGCCTGACGAGAAATGGGCCCGGGGAGCTGTTTTTT
NA,TRBJ1-3,TRBD1,TRBV27,CASSLSTGANTIYF,TGTGCCAGCAGTTTGTCGACAGGGGCGAACACCATATATTTT
NA,TRBJ2-1,TRBD1,TRBV19,CASSPIRPGTGDEQFF,TGTGCCAGTAGTCCCATCAGGCCCGGGACAGGCGATGAGCAGTTCTTC
NA,TRBJ2-7,TRBD1,TRBV27,CASSLGQSSYEQYF,TGTGCCAGCAGTTTGGGACAGAGCTCCTACGAGCAGTACTTC
NA,TRBJ2-7,TRBD2,TRBV6-5,CASSPSGRDSYEQYF,TGTGCCAGCAGCCCTAGCGGGAGGGATTCCTACGAGCAGTACTTC
NA,TRBJ2-7,NA,TRBV11-2,CASSLNRYEQYF,TGTGCCAGCAGCTTAAATCGTTACGAGCAGTACTTC
NA,TRBJ2-4,TRBD2,TRBV2,CASNGDGPGGRENIQYF,TGTGCCAGCAATGGGGATGGTCCGGGGGGGAGGGAAAACATTCAGTACTTC
NA,TRBJ1-1,NA,TRBV6-6,CASSDTPEGTEAFF,TGTGCCAGCAGTGACACCCCCGAGGGCACTGAAGCTTTCTTT
NA,TRBJ1-2,NA,TRBV2,CASTRGANYGYTF,TGTGCCAGCACGCGGGGGGCAAACTATGGCTACACCTTC
NA,TRBJ2-6,NA,TRBV6-1,CASRLAASGANVLTF,TGTGCCAGCAGATTAGCGGCGTCAGGGGCCAACGTCCTGACTTTC
NA,TRBJ2-3,NA,TRBV7-9,CASSSIPGKADTQYF,TGTGCCAGCAGCTCAATCCCAGGGAAAGCAGATACGCAGTATTTT
NA,TRBJ2-4,TRBD1,TRBV9,CASSVTGAKNIQYF,TGTGCCAGCAGCGTGACAGGGGCAAAAAACATTCAGTACTTC